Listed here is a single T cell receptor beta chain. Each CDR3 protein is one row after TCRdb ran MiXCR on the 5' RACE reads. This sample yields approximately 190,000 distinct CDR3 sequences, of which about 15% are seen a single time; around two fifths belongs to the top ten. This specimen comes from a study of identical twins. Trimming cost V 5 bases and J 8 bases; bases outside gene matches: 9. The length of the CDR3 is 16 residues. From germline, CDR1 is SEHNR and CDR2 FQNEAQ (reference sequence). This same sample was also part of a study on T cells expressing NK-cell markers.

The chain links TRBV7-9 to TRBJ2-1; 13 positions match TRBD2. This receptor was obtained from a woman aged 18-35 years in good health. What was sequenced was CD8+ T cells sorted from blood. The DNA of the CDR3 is TGTGCCAGCAGCCCCCCGGGACTAGCGGGATACCATGAGCAGTTCTTC. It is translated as CASSPPGLAGYHEQFF.